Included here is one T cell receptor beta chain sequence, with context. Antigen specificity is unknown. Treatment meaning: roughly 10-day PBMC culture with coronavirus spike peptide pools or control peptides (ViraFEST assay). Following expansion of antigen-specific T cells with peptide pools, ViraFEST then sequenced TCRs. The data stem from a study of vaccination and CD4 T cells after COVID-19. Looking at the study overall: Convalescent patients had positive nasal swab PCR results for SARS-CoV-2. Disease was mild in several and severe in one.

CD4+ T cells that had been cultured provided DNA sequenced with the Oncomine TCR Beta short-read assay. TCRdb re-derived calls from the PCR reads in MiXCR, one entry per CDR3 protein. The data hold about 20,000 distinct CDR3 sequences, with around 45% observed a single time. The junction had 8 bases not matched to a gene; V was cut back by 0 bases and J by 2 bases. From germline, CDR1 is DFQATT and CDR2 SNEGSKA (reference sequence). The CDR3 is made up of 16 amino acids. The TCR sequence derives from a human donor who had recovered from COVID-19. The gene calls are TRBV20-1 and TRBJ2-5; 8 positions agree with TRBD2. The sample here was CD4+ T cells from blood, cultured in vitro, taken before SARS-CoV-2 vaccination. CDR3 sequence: CSARDGAGGLQETQYF. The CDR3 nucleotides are TGCAGTGCTAGAGATGGGGCGGGGGGACTTCAAGAGACCCAGTACTTC.